The 10 T cell receptor beta chains below come from one sample, sequenced in a study of T cell changes during pregnancy in multiple sclerosis. Method: immunoSEQ multiplex PCR; TCRdb's copy keeps in-frame clones and lacks some. The profile shows around 33,000 clones, around 90% of them singletons. The sample consisted of CD4+ T cells from peripheral blood mononuclear cells, taken in the third trimester of pregnancy. The receptors derive from a female donor in good health, enrolled as a control in a pregnancy study.

The V gene is TRBV7-2, the J gene TRBJ2-3; D is ambiguous. Germline V gene data show CDR1 as SGHTA and CDR2 as FQGNSA. The CDR3 has 13 residues. V was shortened by 0 bases and J by 14 bases, with 15 bases between the two germline ends. DNA of the CDR3: TGTGCCAGCAGCTTAGCTACAGCCAACGACCCGTATTTT. It specifies CASSLATANDPYF.

V and J are TRBV30 and TRBJ2-7; the D gene is possibly TRBD1 (6 bases). V dropped 5 bases and J dropped 6 bases, with 23 bases sitting between them. The CDR3 consists of 15 residues. Germline CDR1 reads GTSNPN; CDR2 reads SVGIG (reference sequence). The DNA of the CDR3 is TGTGCCTGGGCTACCAAGGCAGGGGCGGTAGGCGAGCAGTACTTC. Translated, it gives CAWATKAGAVGEQYF.

V usage is TRBV4-3 and J usage is TRBJ2-5, with 12 bases fitting TRBD2. CDR1 and CDR2 from the germline V gene are LGHNA and YSLEER. The CDR3 sequence is 17 residues long. Trimming cost V 4 bases and J 2 bases; bases outside gene matches: 8. The CDR3 spells CASSLTGLAGGQETQYF. The CDR3, as DNA: TGCGCCAGCAGCCTTACCGGGCTAGCGGGGGGGCAAGAGACCCAGTACTTC.

V is TRBV5-6 and J is TRBJ2-1; D may be TRBD2 (6 bases). CDR3 length equals 15 residues. The ends were cut back, 1 base at V and 6 bases at J, with 14 bases in the middle. Per the germline V gene, CDR1 is SGHDT and CDR2 is YYEEEE. This chain's CDR3 is CASSLSGGTSNEQFF. The CDR3 DNA is TGTGCCAGCAGCTTGTCCGGGGGAACTTCCAATGAGCAGTTCTTC.

The rearrangement links TRBV28 to TRBJ1-2; D gene ambiguous. This CDR3 region has 15 residues. Per germline, CDR1 MDHEN and CDR2 SYDVKM. Trimming left V 7 bases short and J 8 bases short, with 23 bases between. The CDR3 sequence: CASNTRFEGVGGYTF. The CDR3 nucleotides are TGTGCCAGCAACACTCGATTCGAGGGTGTGGGGGGCTACACCTTC.

V and J are TRBV25-1 and TRBJ2-2; 7 nucleotides agree with TRBD2. Germline V gene lookup returns CDR1 MGHDK and CDR2 SYGVNS. The CDR3 loop spans 16 amino acids. Trimming removed 3 bases from V and 1 base from J; junction bases left unmatched: 5. CDR3 amino acids: CASSDPGGGNTGELFF. For the CDR3, the DNA is TGTGCCAGCAGTGACCCTGGCGGGGGGAACACCGGGGAGCTGTTTTTT.

The J gene is TRBJ1-1, the V gene TRBV7-9; D is undetermined. V was trimmed by 4 bases and J by 1 base, leaving 7 bases between them. The CDR3 extends over 13 amino acids. Germline CDR1 and CDR2: SEHNR and FQNEAQ (reference sequence). CDR3 DNA: TGTGCCAGCAGCTCGACACCGAACACTGAAGCTTTCTTT. Its protein is CASSSTPNTEAFF.

The genes are TRBV11-2 and TRBJ1-3; TRBD1 might be the D (6 bases). Germline values: CDR1 SGHAT, CDR2 FQNNGV. Trimming took 5 bases from V and 1 from J, leaving 9 bases between them. The CDR3 is made up of 14 amino acids. CDR3 region: CASSPGASGNTIYF. The CDR3 nucleotides are TGTGCCAGCAGCCCAGGGGCATCTGGAAACACCATATATTTT. Variable domain in full (rest from reference TRBV11-2 and TRBJ1-3): EAGVAQSPRYKIIEKRQSVAFWCNPISGHATLYWYQQILGQGPKLLIQFQNNGVVDDSQLPKDRFSAERLKGVDSTLKIQPAKLEDSAVYLCASSPGASGNTIYFGEGSWLTVV.

The CDR3 DNA reads as TGCGCCAGCAGCCTGGGAAGGACAGGGGGCGGCACAGATACGCAGTATTTT. Translating gives CASSLGRTGGGTDTQYF. The rearrangement links TRBV5-1 to TRBJ2-3; 11 bases match TRBD1. Germline V gene lookup returns CDR1 SGHRS and CDR2 YFSETQ. The CDR3 runs to 17 residues. J lost 1 base, V lost 4 bases, and 8 bases had no gene match.

The chain is built from TRBV11-3 and TRBJ2-2, with D unclear. This CDR3 has 12 residues. CDR1 is SGHNT and CDR2 is YENEEA in the germline V gene. V lost 5 bases and J lost 2, with 3 bases in between. The CDR3 DNA reads TGTGCCAGCAGCCAAAACACCGGGGAGCTGTTTTTT. Translating it yields CASSQNTGELFF.